This TCR beta chain is drawn from a study of blood T cell repertoires in COVID-19. Overall study: Researchers got acute and convalescent COVID-19 samples from the United States, Italy and Spain.

Sequencing was performed with immunoSEQ multiplex PCR; in TCRdb, only in-frame clones are kept and a portion is missing. This table has approximately 92,000 clones, around four fifths appearing once. The CDR3 is 16 residues long. After removal of 5 bases from V and 4 bases from J, the junction contained 7 bases not matched to a gene. Germline lookup yields CDR1 SGHAT and CDR2 FQNNGV. The V call is TRBV11-2, the J call TRBJ2-7; 14 nucleotides line up with TRBD2. Specimen: peripheral blood. The clonotype comes from a man aged 45-60 years with acute or convalescent COVID-19. As DNA, the CDR3 is TGTGCCAGCAGCGTAAGACTAGCGGGAGGGCCTTACGAGCAGTACTTC. Translating gives CASSVRLAGGPYEQYF. Combining the CDR3 with reference TRBV11-2 and TRBJ2-7 gives the whole variable domain EAGVAQSPRYKIIEKRQSVAFWCNPISGHATLYWYQQILGQGPKLLIQFQNNGVVDDSQLPKDRFSAERLKGVDSTLKIQPAKLEDSAVYLCASSVRLAGGPYEQYFGPGTRLTVT.